The 7 T cell receptor beta chains listed next were all sequenced from one sample in a study of technical replicates of blood from a handful of donors. Using immunoSEQ multiplex PCR, the repertoire was profiled, and TCRdb retains in-frame clones only, with some absent. The sample has 75,000 to 100,000 clones, less than 95% seen once. The sequenced material came from T cells isolated from PBMCs. The origin of the receptors is a human donor in good health.

This chain joins TRBV19 and TRBJ2-3, with unresolved D. Trimming removed 3 bases at V and 1 base at J, with 17 bases between. Germline values: CDR1 LNHDA, CDR2 SQIVND (reference sequence). This CDR3 region has 17 residues. CDR3 protein: CASSMGLRLVGTDTQYF. Here the CDR3 DNA reads TGTGCCAGTAGTATGGGCCTGCGCCTCGTCGGCACAGATACGCAGTATTTT.

This chain connects TRBV5-6 to TRBJ1-1; weak D call: TRBD1 (6 bases). The V end was cut by 4 bases, the J end by 4 bases, with 11 bases between. This CDR3 has 13 amino acids. The germline gives CDR1 SGHDT, CDR2 YYEEEE. CDR3 sequence (DNA): TGTGCCAGCAGCGGTACAGGGAGCACTGAAGCTTTCTTT. Encoded protein: CASSGTGSTEAFF. Full variable domain (missing parts from reference TRBV5-6 and TRBJ1-1): DAGVTQSPTHLIKTRGQQVTLRCSPKSGHDTVSWYQQALGQGPQFIFQYYEEEERQRGNFPDRFSGHQFPNYSSELNVNALLLGDSALYLCASSGTGSTEAFFGQGTRLTVV.

CDR3 coding DNA: TGTGCCAGCAACGACAGGGCGAACACTGAAGCTTTCTTT. Translation gives CASNDRANTEAFF. J is TRBJ1-1 and V is TRBV7-9; TRBD1 agrees at 7 bases. Germline V lookup: CDR1 SEHNR, CDR2 FQNEAQ (reference sequence). This CDR3 spans 13 amino acids. V lost 7 bases to trimming and J lost 1 base; unmatched junction nucleotides: 3.

The chain recombines TRBV4-2 with TRBJ1-3, with a possible D match to TRBD1 (5 bases). This CDR3 is 18 amino acids long. V was cut by 0 bases and J by 0 bases, with 15 bases left in between. From germline, CDR1 is LGHNA and CDR2 YNFKEQ. The CDR3 protein is CASSQDLTGSFSGNTIYF. In nucleotides, the CDR3 is TGTGCCAGCAGCCAAGATCTAACAGGCTCTTTCTCTGGAAACACCATATATTTT.

This chain links TRBV18 with TRBJ1-5; TRBD1 is a possible D gene (5 bases). From germline, CDR1 is KGHSH and CDR2 LQKENI. V dropped 3 bases and J dropped 5 bases, with 11 bases sitting between them. The CDR3 sequence is 14 residues long. The CDR3 here is CASSPPTADQPQHF. CDR3 in DNA: TGTGCCAGCTCACCCCCGACAGCCGATCAGCCCCAGCATTTT.

CDR3 protein: CASSSQETQYF. Here the CDR3 DNA reads TGTGCCAGCAGCTCACAAGAGACCCAGTACTTC. The V and J genes are TRBV5-4 and TRBJ2-5; no firm D call. Germline-derived CDR1 and CDR2 are SGHNT and YYREEE (reference sequence). This CDR3 has 11 amino acids. Deletions cut 3 bases from V and 2 bases from J, with 2 bases between.

The J gene is TRBJ2-5, the V gene TRBV18, with D tentatively TRBD1 (6 bases). Trimming cost V 2 bases and J 2 bases, with 9 bases left between them. The CDR3 has 14 residues. Per germline, CDR1 KGHSH and CDR2 LQKENI. The DNA for the CDR3 is TGTGCCAGCTCACCAGGGGGCAGTCAAGAGACCCAGTACTTC. Protein sequence: CASSPGGSQETQYF.